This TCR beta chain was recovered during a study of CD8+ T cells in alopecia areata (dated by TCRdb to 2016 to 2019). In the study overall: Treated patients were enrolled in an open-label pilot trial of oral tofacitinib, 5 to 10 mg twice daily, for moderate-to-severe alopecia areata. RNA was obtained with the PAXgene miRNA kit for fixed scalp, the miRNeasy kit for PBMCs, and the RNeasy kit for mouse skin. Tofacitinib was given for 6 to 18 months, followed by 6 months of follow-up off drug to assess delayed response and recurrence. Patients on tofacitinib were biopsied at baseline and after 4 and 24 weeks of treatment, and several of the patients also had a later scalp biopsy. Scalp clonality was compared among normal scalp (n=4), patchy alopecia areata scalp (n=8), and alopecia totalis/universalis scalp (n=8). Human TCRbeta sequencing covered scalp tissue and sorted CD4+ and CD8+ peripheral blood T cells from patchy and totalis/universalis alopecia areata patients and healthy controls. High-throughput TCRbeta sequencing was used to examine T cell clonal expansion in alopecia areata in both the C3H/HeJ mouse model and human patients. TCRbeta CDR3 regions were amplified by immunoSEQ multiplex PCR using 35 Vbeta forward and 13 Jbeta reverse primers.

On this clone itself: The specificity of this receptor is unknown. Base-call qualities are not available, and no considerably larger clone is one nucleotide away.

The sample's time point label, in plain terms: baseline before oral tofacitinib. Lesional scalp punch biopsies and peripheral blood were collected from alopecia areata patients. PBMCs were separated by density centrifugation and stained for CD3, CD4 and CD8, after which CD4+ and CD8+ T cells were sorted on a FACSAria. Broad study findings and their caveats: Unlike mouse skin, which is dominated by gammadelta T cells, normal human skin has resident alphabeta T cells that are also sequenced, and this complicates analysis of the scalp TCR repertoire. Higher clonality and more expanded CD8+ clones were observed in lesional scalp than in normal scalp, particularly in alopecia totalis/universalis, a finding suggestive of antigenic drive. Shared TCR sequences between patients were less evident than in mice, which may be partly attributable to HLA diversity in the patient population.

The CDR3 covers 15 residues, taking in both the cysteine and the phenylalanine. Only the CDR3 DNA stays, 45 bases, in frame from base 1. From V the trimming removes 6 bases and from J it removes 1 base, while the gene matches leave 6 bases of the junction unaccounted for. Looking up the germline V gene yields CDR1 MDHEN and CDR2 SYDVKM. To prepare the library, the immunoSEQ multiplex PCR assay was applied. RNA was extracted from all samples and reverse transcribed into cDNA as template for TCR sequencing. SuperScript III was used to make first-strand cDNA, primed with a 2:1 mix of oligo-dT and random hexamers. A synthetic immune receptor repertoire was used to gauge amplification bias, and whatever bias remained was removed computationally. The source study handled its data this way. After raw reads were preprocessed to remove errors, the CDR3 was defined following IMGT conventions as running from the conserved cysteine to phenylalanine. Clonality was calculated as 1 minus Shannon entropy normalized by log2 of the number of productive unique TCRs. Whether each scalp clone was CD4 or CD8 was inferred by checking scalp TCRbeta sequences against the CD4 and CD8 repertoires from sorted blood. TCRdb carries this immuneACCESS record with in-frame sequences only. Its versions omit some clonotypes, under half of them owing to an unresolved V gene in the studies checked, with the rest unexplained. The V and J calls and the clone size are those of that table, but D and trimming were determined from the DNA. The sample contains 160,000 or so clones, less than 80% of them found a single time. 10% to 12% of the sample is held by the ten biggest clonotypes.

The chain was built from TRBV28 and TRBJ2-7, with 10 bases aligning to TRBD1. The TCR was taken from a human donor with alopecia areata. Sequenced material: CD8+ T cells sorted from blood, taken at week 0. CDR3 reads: CASRGTGERSYEQYF. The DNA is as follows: TGTGCCAGCAGGGGGACAGGGGAGCGTTCCTACGAGCAGTACTTC.